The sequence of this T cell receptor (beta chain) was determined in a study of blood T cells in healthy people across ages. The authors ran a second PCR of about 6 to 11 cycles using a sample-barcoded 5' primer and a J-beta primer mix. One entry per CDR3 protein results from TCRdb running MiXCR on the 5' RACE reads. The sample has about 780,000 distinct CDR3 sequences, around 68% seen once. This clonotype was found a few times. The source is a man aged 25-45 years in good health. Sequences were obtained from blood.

The CDR3 bases are TGCAGCGTGGGGTTCAGGGTGGGTTCACCCCTCCACTTT. Protein product: CSVGFRVGSPLHF. This rearrangement joins TRBV29-1 to TRBJ1-6, with D possibly matching TRBD1 (5 bases). The germline V and J ends were trimmed by 6 bases and 9 bases, with 15 bases remaining between them. The germline gives CDR1 SQVTM, CDR2 ANQGSEA. The CDR3 extends over 13 amino acids.